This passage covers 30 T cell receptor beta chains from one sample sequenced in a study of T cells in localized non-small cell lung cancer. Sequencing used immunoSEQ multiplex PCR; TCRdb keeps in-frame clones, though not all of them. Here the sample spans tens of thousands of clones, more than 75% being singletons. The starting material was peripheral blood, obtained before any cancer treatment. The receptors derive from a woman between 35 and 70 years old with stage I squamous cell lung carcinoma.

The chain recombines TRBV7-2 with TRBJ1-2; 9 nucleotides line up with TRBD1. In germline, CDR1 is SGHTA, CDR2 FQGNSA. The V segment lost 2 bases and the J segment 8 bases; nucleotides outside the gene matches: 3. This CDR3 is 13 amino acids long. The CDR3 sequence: CASSLTGTGGYTF. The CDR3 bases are TGTGCCAGCAGCTTAACAGGGACAGGGGGCTACACCTTC.

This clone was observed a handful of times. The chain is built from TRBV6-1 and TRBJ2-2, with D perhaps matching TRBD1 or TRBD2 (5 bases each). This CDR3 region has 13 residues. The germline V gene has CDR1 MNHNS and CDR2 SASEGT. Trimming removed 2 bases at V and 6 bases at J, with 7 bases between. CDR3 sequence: CASSERDAGELFF. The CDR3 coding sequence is TGTGCCAGCAGTGAAAGGGACGCCGGGGAGCTGTTTTTT.

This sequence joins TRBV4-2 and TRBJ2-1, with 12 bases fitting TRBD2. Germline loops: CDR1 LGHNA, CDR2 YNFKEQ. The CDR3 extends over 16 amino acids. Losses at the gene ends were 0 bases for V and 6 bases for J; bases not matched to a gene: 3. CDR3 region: CASSQELAGGSNEQFF. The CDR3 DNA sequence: TGTGCCAGCAGCCAAGAGCTAGCGGGGGGGTCCAATGAGCAGTTCTTC.

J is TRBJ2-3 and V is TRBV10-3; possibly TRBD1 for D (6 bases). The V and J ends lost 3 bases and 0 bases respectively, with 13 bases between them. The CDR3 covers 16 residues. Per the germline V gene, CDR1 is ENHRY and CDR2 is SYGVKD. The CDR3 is CAISEGRGMSTDTQYF. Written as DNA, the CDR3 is TGTGCCATCAGTGAAGGTAGGGGGATGAGCACAGATACGCAGTATTTT.

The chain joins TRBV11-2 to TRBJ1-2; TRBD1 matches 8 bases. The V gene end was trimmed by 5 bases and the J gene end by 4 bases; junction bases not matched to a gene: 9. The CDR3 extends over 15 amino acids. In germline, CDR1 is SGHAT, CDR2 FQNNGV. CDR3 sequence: CASSRGQEKSYGYTF. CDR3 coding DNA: TGTGCCAGCAGCCGGGGACAGGAAAAGAGCTATGGCTACACCTTC.

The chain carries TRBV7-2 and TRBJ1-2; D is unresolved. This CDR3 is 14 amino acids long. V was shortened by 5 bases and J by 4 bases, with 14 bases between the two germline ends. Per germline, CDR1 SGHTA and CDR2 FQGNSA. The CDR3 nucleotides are TGTGCCAGCAGCCTTCCCCGGACCGTCTATGGCTACACCTTC. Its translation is CASSLPRTVYGYTF.

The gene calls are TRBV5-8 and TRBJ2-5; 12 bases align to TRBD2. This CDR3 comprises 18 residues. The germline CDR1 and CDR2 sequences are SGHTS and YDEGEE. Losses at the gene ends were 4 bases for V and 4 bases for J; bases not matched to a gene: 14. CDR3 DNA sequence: TGTGCCAGCAGCCAAGGAGCTAGCGGGGGGGCCGTAGGAGAGACCCAGTACTTC. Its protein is CASSQGASGGAVGETQYF.

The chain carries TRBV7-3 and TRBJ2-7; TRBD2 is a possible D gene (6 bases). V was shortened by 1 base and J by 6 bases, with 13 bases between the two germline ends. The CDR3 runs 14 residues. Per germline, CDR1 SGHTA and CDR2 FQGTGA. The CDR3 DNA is TGTGCCAGCAGCTTAAGTTCTGGGGGAGGCGAGCAGTACTTC. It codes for CASSLSSGGGEQYF. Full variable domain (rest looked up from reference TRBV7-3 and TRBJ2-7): GAGVSQTPSNKVTEKGKYVELRCDPISGHTALYWYRQSLGQGPEFLIYFQGTGAADDSGLPNDRFFAVRPEGSVSTLKIQRTERGDSAVYLCASSLSSGGGEQYFGPGTRLTVT.

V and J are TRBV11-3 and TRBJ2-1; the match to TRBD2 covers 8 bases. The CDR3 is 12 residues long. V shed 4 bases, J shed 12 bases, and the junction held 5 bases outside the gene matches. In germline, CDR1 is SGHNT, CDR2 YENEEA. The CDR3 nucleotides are TGTGCCAGCAGCTCGACGGGGGGGCTGCAGTTCTTC. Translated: CASSSTGGLQFF.

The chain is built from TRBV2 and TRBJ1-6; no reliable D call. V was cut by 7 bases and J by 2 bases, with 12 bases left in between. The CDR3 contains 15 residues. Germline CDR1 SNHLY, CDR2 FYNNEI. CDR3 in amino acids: CASTLDRTYNSPLHF. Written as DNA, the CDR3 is TGTGCCAGCACCCTGGACCGAACCTATAATTCACCCCTCCACTTT. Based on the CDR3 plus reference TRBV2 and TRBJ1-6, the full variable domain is EPEVTQTPSHQVTQMGQEVILRCVPISNHLYFYWYRQILGQKVEFLVSFYNNEISEKSEIFDDQFSVERPDGSNFTLKIRSTKLEDSAMYFCASTLDRTYNSPLHFGNGTRLTVT.

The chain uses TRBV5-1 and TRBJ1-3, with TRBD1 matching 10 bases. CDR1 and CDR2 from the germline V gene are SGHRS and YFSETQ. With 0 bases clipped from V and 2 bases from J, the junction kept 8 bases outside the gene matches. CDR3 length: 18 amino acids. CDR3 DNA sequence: TGCGCCAGCAGCTTGGTAGGACAGGGGGGATCGACTGGAAACACCATATATTTT. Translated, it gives CASSLVGQGGSTGNTIYF.

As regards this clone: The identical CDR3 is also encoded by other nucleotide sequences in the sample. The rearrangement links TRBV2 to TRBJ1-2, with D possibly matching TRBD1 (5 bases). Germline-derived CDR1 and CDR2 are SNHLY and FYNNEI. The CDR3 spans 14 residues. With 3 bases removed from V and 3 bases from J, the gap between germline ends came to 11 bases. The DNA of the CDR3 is TGTGCCAGCAGTGAGAAGCAGGGCGACTATGGCTACACCTTC. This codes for CASSEKQGDYGYTF.

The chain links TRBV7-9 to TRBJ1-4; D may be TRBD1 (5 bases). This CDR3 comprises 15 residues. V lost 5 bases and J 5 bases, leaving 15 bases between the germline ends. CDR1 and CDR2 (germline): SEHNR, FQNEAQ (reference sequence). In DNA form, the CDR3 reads TGTGCCAGCAGCCGCGGGGTGGCAGGGAATGAAAAACTGTTTTTT. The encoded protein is CASSRGVAGNEKLFF.

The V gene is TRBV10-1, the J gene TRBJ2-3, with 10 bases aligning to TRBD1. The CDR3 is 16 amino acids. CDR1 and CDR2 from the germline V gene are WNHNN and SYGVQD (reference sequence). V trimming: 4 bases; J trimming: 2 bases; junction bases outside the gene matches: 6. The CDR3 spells CASSASGTGVTDTQYF. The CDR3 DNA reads TGCGCCAGCAGTGCGTCCGGGACAGGGGTCACAGATACGCAGTATTTT.

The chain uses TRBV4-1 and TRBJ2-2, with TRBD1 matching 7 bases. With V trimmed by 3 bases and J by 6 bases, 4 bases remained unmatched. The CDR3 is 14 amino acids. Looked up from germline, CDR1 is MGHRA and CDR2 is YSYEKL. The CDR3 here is CASSHFTGAGELFF. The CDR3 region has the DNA TGCGCCAGCAGCCACTTCACAGGGGCCGGGGAGCTGTTTTTT.

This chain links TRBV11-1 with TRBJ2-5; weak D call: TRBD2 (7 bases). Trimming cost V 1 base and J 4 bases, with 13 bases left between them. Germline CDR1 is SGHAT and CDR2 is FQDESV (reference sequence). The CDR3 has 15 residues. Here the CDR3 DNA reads TGTGCCAGCAGCTTAGAGGGGGGGGCAGGAGAGACCCAGTACTTC. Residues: CASSLEGGAGETQYF.

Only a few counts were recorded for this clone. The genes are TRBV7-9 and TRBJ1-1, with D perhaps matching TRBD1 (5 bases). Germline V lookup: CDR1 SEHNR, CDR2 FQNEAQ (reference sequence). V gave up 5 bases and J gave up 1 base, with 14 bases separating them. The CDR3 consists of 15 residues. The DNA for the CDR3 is TGTGCCAGCAGCCTGCCTGGGACGGCGAACACTGAAGCTTTCTTT. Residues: CASSLPGTANTEAFF.

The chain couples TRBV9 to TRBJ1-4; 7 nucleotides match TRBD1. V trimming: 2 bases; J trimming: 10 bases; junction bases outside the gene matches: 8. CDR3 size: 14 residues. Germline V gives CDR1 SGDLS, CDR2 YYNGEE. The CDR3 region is CASSVDREGGKLFF. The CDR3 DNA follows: TGTGCCAGCAGCGTTGACAGGGAGGGCGGAAAACTGTTTTTT.

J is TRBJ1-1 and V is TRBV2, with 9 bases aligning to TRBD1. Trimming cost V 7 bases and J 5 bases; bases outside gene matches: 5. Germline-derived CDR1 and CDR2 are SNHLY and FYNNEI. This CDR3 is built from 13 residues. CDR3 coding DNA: TGTGCCAGCAACCTACAGGGGGCAACTGAAGCTTTCTTT. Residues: CASNLQGATEAFF.

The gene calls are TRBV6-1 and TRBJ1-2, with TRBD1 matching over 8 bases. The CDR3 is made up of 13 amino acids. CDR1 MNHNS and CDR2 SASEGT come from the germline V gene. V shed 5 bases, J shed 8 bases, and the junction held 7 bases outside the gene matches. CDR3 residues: CASSPQGAGGYTF. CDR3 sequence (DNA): TGTGCCAGCAGTCCGCAGGGGGCAGGGGGCTACACCTTC.

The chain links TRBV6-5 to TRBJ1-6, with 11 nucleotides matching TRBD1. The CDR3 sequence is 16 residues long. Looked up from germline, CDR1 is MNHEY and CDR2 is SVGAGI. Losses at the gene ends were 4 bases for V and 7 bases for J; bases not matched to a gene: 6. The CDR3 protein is CASSFSDRGLNSPLHF. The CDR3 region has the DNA TGTGCCAGCAGTTTCTCGGACAGGGGGCTGAATTCACCCCTCCACTTT.

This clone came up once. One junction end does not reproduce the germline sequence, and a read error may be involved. In nucleotides, the CDR3 is TGCGCCAGCAGCCTGACCGGGACCGGAGAAAAGATAGTTTTT. Translation gives CASSLTGTGEKIVF. The rearrangement joins TRBV5-1 to TRBJ1-4; weak D call: TRBD1 (5 bases). The CDR3 sequence is 14 residues long. Germline-derived CDR1 and CDR2 are SGHRS and YFSETQ.

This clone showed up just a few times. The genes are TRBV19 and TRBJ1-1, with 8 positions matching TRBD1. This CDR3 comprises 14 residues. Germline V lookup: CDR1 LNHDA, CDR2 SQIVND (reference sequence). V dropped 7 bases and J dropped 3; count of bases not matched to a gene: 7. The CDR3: CASIRGQVYTEAFF. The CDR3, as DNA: TGTGCCAGTATCAGGGGGCAGGTATACACTGAAGCTTTCTTT.

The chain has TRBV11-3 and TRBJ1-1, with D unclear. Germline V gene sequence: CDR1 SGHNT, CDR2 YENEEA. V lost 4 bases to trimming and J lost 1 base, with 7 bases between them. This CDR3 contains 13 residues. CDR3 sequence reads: CASSSTENTEAFF. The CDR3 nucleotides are TGTGCCAGCAGCTCCACAGAGAACACTGAAGCTTTCTTT.

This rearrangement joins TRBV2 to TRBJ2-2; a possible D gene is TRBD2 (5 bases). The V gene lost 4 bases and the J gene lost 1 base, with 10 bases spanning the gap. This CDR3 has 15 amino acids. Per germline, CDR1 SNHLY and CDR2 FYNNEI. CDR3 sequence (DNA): TGTGCCAGCAGTGGTGTAGGGAGGAACACCGGGGAGCTGTTTTTT. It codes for CASSGVGRNTGELFF.

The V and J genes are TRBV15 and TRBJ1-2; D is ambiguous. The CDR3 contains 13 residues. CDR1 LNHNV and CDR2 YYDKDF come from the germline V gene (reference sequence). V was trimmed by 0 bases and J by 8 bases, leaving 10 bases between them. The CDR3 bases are TGTGCCACCAGCAGAGATCGCCCGGGGGGCTACACCTTC. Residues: CATSRDRPGGYTF.

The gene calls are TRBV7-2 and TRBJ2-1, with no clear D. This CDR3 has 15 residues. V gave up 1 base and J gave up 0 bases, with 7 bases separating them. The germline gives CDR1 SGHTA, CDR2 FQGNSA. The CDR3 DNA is TGTGCCAGCAGCTTAGTTCGGTCCTCCTACAATGAGCAGTTCTTC. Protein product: CASSLVRSSYNEQFF.

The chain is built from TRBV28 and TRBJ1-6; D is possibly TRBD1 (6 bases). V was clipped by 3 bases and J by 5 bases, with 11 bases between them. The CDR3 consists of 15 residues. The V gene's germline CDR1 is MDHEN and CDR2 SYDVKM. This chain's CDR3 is CASSFRQENNSPLHF. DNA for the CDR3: TGTGCCAGCAGTTTCAGACAGGAAAATAATTCACCCCTCCACTTT.

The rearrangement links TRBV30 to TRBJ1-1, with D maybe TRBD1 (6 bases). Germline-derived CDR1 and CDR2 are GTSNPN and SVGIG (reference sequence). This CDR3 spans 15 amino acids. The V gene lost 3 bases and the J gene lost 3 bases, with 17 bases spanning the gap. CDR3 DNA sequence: TGTGCCTGGAGACCATTGGGGGCCAGGGACACTGAAGCTTTCTTT. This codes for CAWRPLGARDTEAFF.

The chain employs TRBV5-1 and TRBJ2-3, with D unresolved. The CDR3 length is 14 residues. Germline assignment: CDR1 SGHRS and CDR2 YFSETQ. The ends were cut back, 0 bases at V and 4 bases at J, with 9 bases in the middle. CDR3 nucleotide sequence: TGCGCCAGCAGCTTGGCGGGCCTCGCAGATACGCAGTATTTT. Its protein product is CASSLAGLADTQYF.